These 29 T cell receptor beta chains were sequenced from one sample in a study of cytomegalovirus exposure and HLA in healthy donors. PCR was performed using 60 Vbeta and 13 Jbeta primers. The assay was immunoSEQ multiplex PCR, and TCRdb's table has in-frame clones only and misses some. The sample has some 200,000 clones, 82% seen once. Sequencing was done on a sample of PBMCs. The receptors were sampled from a boy aged 2-9 years in good health and CMV-seronegative.

The chain has TRBV7-9 and TRBJ1-1; D gene uncertain. V lost 5 bases, J lost 1 base, and 8 bases lay in between. Germline loops: CDR1 SEHNR, CDR2 FQNEAQ (reference sequence). The CDR3 is 13 amino acids. The CDR3 DNA sequence: TGTGCCAGCAGCCGCCAGTCGAACACTGAAGCTTTCTTT. Its translation is CASSRQSNTEAFF.

There are a few counts of this clone. V is TRBV7-9 and J is TRBJ2-5; no clear D. The ends were cut back, 2 bases at V and 13 bases at J, with 26 bases in the middle. This CDR3 comprises 16 residues. Looked up from germline, CDR1 is SEHNR and CDR2 is FQNEAQ (reference sequence). The CDR3 DNA reads TGTGCCAGCAGCTTACGAGGCTTGGAACTATCGTTTCCGCCGTACTTC. It specifies CASSLRGLELSFPPYF.

Here the CDR3 reads CASSASSGGVSYEQYF. The DNA for the CDR3 is TGTGCCAGCAGTGCATCTAGCGGGGGGGTTTCCTACGAGCAGTACTTC. The V and J genes are TRBV6-1 and TRBJ2-7; 12 bases line up with TRBD2. The CDR3 is 16 residues long. The germline gives CDR1 MNHNS, CDR2 SASEGT. Trimming cost V 4 bases and J 1 base; bases outside gene matches: 5.

The V and J genes are TRBV18 and TRBJ1-5, with 7 bases that match TRBD1. CDR1 is KGHSH and CDR2 is LQKENI in the germline V gene. V shed 2 bases, J shed 0 bases, and the junction held 1 base outside the gene matches. The CDR3 contains 15 residues. The CDR3 DNA reads as TGTGCCAGCTCACCAGGGACAGTTAGCAATCAGCCCCAGCATTTT. Translating it yields CASSPGTVSNQPQHF.

The chain employs TRBV7-9 and TRBJ1-2; perhaps TRBD1 as D (5 bases). Germline V lookup: CDR1 SEHNR, CDR2 FQNEAQ (reference sequence). The CDR3 totals 13 residues. Between the trimmed V and J ends, which lost 0 bases and 6 bases, there was a span of 8 bases. The CDR3 loop reads CASSLAQVDGYTF. DNA of the CDR3: TGTGCCAGCAGCTTAGCACAGGTTGATGGCTACACCTTC.

This rearrangement joins TRBV5-8 to TRBJ2-2; 9 nucleotides agree with TRBD2. CDR3 length: 15 residues. Trimming cost V 5 bases and J 2 bases; bases outside gene matches: 4. Germline V gene data show CDR1 as SGHTS and CDR2 as YDEGEE. The CDR3 is CASRPAGGNTGELFF. The CDR3 DNA reads as TGTGCCAGCAGGCCAGCGGGGGGCAACACCGGGGAGCTGTTTTTT.

This chain links TRBV5-1 with TRBJ2-1, with a tentative D call TRBD2 (6 bases). V was trimmed by 0 bases and J by 2 bases, leaving 9 bases between them. Germline CDR1 reads SGHRS; CDR2 reads YFSETQ. The CDR3 totals 15 residues. CDR3: CASSLVAGPYNEQFF. CDR3 DNA: TGCGCCAGCAGCTTGGTGGCGGGACCCTACAATGAGCAGTTCTTC.

The chain combines TRBV5-4 with TRBJ2-3; weak D call: TRBD2 (5 bases). The CDR3 loop spans 14 amino acids. V gave up 5 bases and J gave up 2 bases, with 12 bases separating them. Germline lookup yields CDR1 SGHNT and CDR2 YYREEE (reference sequence). The CDR3 bases are TGTGCCAGCAGGGATGGACTCATCACAGATACGCAGTATTTT. Residues: CASRDGLITDTQYF.

This rearrangement joins TRBV30 to TRBJ1-1; 7 bases map to TRBD1. V trimming: 3 bases; J trimming: 3 bases; junction bases outside the gene matches: 1. The CDR3 is made up of 12 amino acids. Looked up from germline, CDR1 is GTSNPN and CDR2 is SVGIG (reference sequence). CDR3 coding DNA: TGTGCCTGGAGACAGGGGTACACTGAAGCTTTCTTT. It yields the protein CAWRQGYTEAFF.

The V and J genes are TRBV7-2 and TRBJ1-6; TRBD1 matches at 9 bases. This CDR3 has 16 amino acids. The germline V gene has CDR1 SGHTA and CDR2 FQGNSA. V was clipped by 5 bases and J by 10 bases; unmatched bases: 12. The CDR3 loop is CASSPRQGQGWSPLHF. The CDR3 coding sequence is TGTGCCAGCAGCCCGCGACAGGGACAGGGTTGGTCACCCCTCCACTTT.

The rearrangement joins TRBV6-6 to TRBJ1-1, with D maybe TRBD1 (6 bases). CDR3 size: 14 residues. Germline V gene data show CDR1 as MNHNY and CDR2 as SVGAGI (reference sequence). V was shortened by 5 bases and J by 4 bases, with 14 bases between the two germline ends. The CDR3 loop is CASSGATGSTEAFF. CDR3 nucleotide sequence: TGTGCCAGCAGTGGCGCCACAGGGAGCACTGAAGCTTTCTTT.

V usage is TRBV7-9 and J usage is TRBJ2-1; possible D gene TRBD1, 6 bases. The germline CDR1 and CDR2 sequences are SEHNR and FQNEAQ (reference sequence). CDR3 size: 13 residues. Trimming cost V 1 base and J 10 bases, with 11 bases left between them. The DNA for the CDR3 is TGTGCCAGCAGCTTAGAGGGGGTCCGGGAGCAGTTCTTC. Residues: CASSLEGVREQFF.

CDR3 loop: CASSFTSGGGETQYF. CDR3 bases: TGCGCCAGCAGCTTTACTAGCGGGGGAGGAGAGACCCAGTACTTC. The chain employs TRBV5-1 and TRBJ2-5; the match to TRBD2 covers 11 bases. Trimming took 2 bases from V and 4 from J; bases not matched to a gene: 4. CDR1 and CDR2 from the germline V gene are SGHRS and YFSETQ. The CDR3 is 15 residues long. The whole variable domain, remainder taken from reference TRBV5-1 and TRBJ2-5, is KAGVTQTPRYLIKTRGQQVTLSCSPISGHRSVSWYQQTPGQGLQFLFEYFSETQRNKGNFPGRFSGRQFSNSRSEMNVSTLELGDSALYLCASSFTSGGGETQYFGPGTRLLVL.

A remark on this clone: The sample carries other DNA sequences with the same CDR3. CDR3 protein: CASSVGSLAGQETQYF. The DNA for the CDR3 is TGTGCCAGCAGCGTAGGGTCCCTAGCGGGGCAAGAGACCCAGTACTTC. The rearrangement uses TRBV9 and TRBJ2-5, with 9 bases aligning to TRBD2. Per germline, CDR1 SGDLS and CDR2 YYNGEE. CDR3 length equals 16 residues. V shed 0 bases, J shed 2 bases, and the junction held 5 bases outside the gene matches.

This sequence joins TRBV10-3 and TRBJ2-3, with 10 bases aligning to TRBD2. J was trimmed by 6 bases and V by 3 bases; bases with no gene match: 15. This CDR3 is built from 18 residues. In germline, CDR1 is ENHRY, CDR2 SYGVKD. DNA of the CDR3: TGTGCCATCAGTGACCGCCGAGCCCTAGCGGGGGTAGAGGATACGCAGTATTTT. It codes for CAISDRRALAGVEDTQYF.

This clone was detected a few times. The chain combines TRBV4-2 with TRBJ1-4; D is possibly TRBD1 (5 bases). Germline V gives CDR1 LGHNA, CDR2 YNFKEQ. The CDR3 spans 14 residues. Deletions cut 4 bases from V and 7 bases from J, with 13 bases between. CDR3 region: CASSPGRAGEKLFF. The DNA for the CDR3 is TGTGCCAGCAGCCCAGGGAGGGCCGGTGAAAAACTGTTTTTT.

A few counts support this clone. The CDR3 nucleotides read TGCAGCGTTGAAGAACACAGGGGGAGTACTGAAGCTTTCTTT. It codes for CSVEEHRGSTEAFF. This chain uses TRBV29-1 with TRBJ1-1; the match to TRBD1 covers 8 bases. This CDR3 has 14 residues. Germline lookup yields CDR1 SQVTM and CDR2 ANQGSEA. V lost 0 bases and J lost 5; bases outside the gene matches: 5.

This sequence joins TRBV4-3 and TRBJ2-4, with D possibly TRBD1 on 5 matching bases. The CDR3 consists of 16 residues. CDR1 is LGHNA and CDR2 is YSLEER in the germline V gene. Trimming removed 3 bases from V and 1 base from J, with 13 bases in between. This chain's CDR3 is CASSHHLGAAKNIQYF. CDR3 bases: TGCGCCAGCAGCCATCACCTAGGGGCGGCCAAAAACATTCAGTACTTC.

The chain joins TRBV5-6 to TRBJ2-1, with TRBD2 identical over 12 bases. The V and J ends lost 3 bases and 2 bases, in that order; junction bases with no gene match: 9. Germline CDR1 and CDR2: SGHDT and YYEEEE. This CDR3 comprises 18 residues. The CDR3 sequence is CASSSPSGGAKTYNEQFF. CDR3 bases: TGTGCCAGCAGCTCTCCTAGCGGGGGGGCCAAAACCTACAATGAGCAGTTCTTC.

About this clone: The junction departs from the called germline gene at one end, perhaps through a read error. In nucleotides, the CDR3 is TGCGCCAGCAGCCAAGGGTGGCCCGGGAACAGTCAGTACTTC. It is translated as CASSQGWPGNSQYF. This chain links TRBV4-3 with TRBJ2-4; TRBD2 might be the D (5 bases). From germline, CDR1 is LGHNA and CDR2 YSLEER. This CDR3 is 14 amino acids long.

The V call is TRBV5-1, the J call TRBJ1-2, with 8 bases fitting TRBD1. Germline V gene lookup returns CDR1 SGHRS and CDR2 YFSETQ. The V and J ends lost 3 bases and 3 bases, in that order; junction bases with no gene match: 16. This CDR3 contains 18 residues. The CDR3 is CASSSRTGFRLRYYGYTF. DNA for the CDR3: TGCGCCAGCAGCTCTCGGACAGGGTTCCGGCTTCGCTACTATGGCTACACCTTC.

The chain couples TRBV5-1 to TRBJ2-6; D perhaps matches TRBD2 (5 bases). The germline CDR1 and CDR2 sequences are SGHRS and YFSETQ. V gave up 1 base and J gave up 0 bases, with 14 bases separating them. This CDR3 is 18 amino acids long. The CDR3 is CASSLYPRGNSGANVLTF. CDR3 in DNA: TGCGCCAGCAGCTTGTATCCACGGGGTAACTCTGGGGCCAACGTCCTGACTTTC.

This chain uses TRBV12-1 with TRBJ2-7; the table names TRBD2, a call not compared with the DNA. TRBV12-1 is a recognized pseudogene. This CDR3 is built from 18 residues. As DNA, the CDR3 is TGTGCCAGCAGCTTTGCGGGGCTAGCGGGGGGGGGAAAGTACGAGCAGTACTTC. Its protein product is CASSFAGLAGGGKYEQYF.

This sequence joins TRBV10-3 and TRBJ2-3; D might be TRBD1 (5 bases). Germline V gene data show CDR1 as ENHRY and CDR2 as SYGVKD. V was trimmed by 3 bases and J by 4 bases, leaving 11 bases between them. The CDR3 has 14 residues. DNA of the CDR3: TGTGCCATCAGTGATCCAGGGTGGGCAGATACGCAGTATTTT. Residues: CAISDPGWADTQYF.

This clone was seen a few times. CDR3 sequence (DNA): TGTGCCAGCAGCTTAGACTCCGGGGAGCTGTTTTTT. Its protein is CASSLDSGELFF. The genes are TRBV11-3 and TRBJ2-2; D unresolved. The CDR3 extends over 12 amino acids. Germline V gene data show CDR1 as SGHNT and CDR2 as YENEEA. The ends were cut back, 0 bases at V and 6 bases at J, with 2 bases in the middle.

Worth noting for this clone: At the DNA level, this CDR3 is encoded by other sequences in the same sample as well. V gene TRBV7-2 combines with J gene TRBJ1-1; no clear D. The CDR3 consists of 13 residues. V gave up 3 bases and J gave up 2 bases, with 7 bases separating them. Germline V gene data show CDR1 as SGHTA and CDR2 as FQGNSA. The CDR3 region has the DNA TGTGCCAGCAGCTTCGCGGGAAACACTGAAGCTTTCTTT. This sequence encodes CASSFAGNTEAFF.

V gene TRBV6-6 combines with J gene TRBJ2-3, with D perhaps matching TRBD2 (7 bases). V lost 6 bases to trimming and J lost 6 bases, with 16 bases between them. This CDR3 is 14 amino acids long. Germline V gene data show CDR1 as MNHNY and CDR2 as SVGAGI (reference sequence). In DNA form, the CDR3 reads TGTGCCAGCAGACGCGGGGGCCGGGGGGATACGCAGTATTTT. This translates into CASRRGGRGDTQYF.

The rearrangement joins TRBV21-1 to TRBJ2-1; no DNA check was done on the table's D call, TRBD1. TRBV21-1 is deemed a pseudogene. The CDR3 length is 15 residues. This CDR3 is CASSPRDRVWNEQFF. The CDR3 nucleotides are TGTGCCAGCAGCCCCAGGGACAGGGTGTGGAATGAGCAGTTCTTC.

This clone was detected only a few times. The V gene is TRBV7-9, the J gene TRBJ1-4; D is perhaps TRBD1 (6 bases). Germline V gene lookup returns CDR1 SEHNR and CDR2 FQNEAQ (reference sequence). Deletions cut 0 bases from V and 0 bases from J, with 17 bases between. The CDR3 loop spans 19 amino acids. CDR3: CASSLAKQGPVATNEKLFF. The CDR3 DNA follows: TGTGCCAGCAGCTTAGCCAAACAGGGACCTGTTGCAACTAATGAAAAACTGTTTTTT. Drawing the rest from reference TRBV7-9 and TRBJ1-4, the complete variable domain is DTGVSQNPRHKITKRGQNVTFRCDPISEHNRLYWYRQTLGQGPEFLTYFQNEAQLEKSRLLSDRFSAERPKGSFSTLEIQRTEQGDSAMYLCASSLAKQGPVATNEKLFFGSGTQLSVL.